The 15 T cell receptor beta chains listed next were all sequenced from one sample in a study of response to subunit inactivated influenza vaccine. MiXCR, applied by TCRdb to the RT-PCR reads, yields one record per CDR3 protein. This table holds more than 600,000 distinct CDR3 sequences, approximately 17% found once. The sample was PBMCs from blood, taken about 5 days after vaccination. All receptors derive from a man aged 45 to 65 who received an inactivated influenza vaccine.

The CDR3 here is CASSSIEGGPNIQYF. The DNA of the CDR3 is TGCGCCAGCAGCTCGATAGAGGGGGGCCCTAACATTCAGTACTTC. This sequence joins TRBV5-1 and TRBJ2-4; D tentatively fits TRBD1 or TRBD2 (6 bases each). Germline CDR1 SGHRS, CDR2 YFSETQ. CDR3 length equals 15 residues. Trimming pared 3 bases from V and 7 bases from J, leaving 17 bases between.

This clonotype was recorded only once. The V call is TRBV6-7, the J call TRBJ2-1, with D unclear. TRBV6-7 falls under the ORF class, with uncertain function. This CDR3 comprises 18 residues. CDR3 loop: CTLSFVYGVRVAYNEQFF. The CDR3 DNA follows: TGTACCCTCAGTTTCGTTTATGGGGTTAGGGTTGCCTACAATGAGCAGTTCTTC.

The V and J genes are TRBV6-1 and TRBJ2-1; D is possibly TRBD2 (7 bases). Germline lookup yields CDR1 MNHNS and CDR2 SASEGT. This CDR3 region has 15 residues. V dropped 0 bases and J dropped 4 bases, with 10 bases sitting between them. The CDR3, as DNA: TGTGCCAGCAGTGAAGCGGGGGGGCCGTACAATGAGCAGTTCTTC. Translating it yields CASSEAGGPYNEQFF.

This clonotype occurred a few times. The genes are TRBV6-5 and TRBJ2-3, with 7 bases lining up with TRBD1. The CDR3 is made up of 16 amino acids. Germline values: CDR1 MNHEY, CDR2 SVGAGI. V shed 0 bases, J shed 0 bases, and the junction held 3 bases outside the gene matches. In DNA form, the CDR3 reads TGTGCCAGCAGTTACTCGAGCAGGGGGAGCACAGATACGCAGTATTTT. This translates into CASSYSSRGSTDTQYF.

The chain employs TRBV12-1 and TRBJ2-3; TRBD2 is taken as the D call from the table, unchecked against the DNA. TRBV12-1 is listed as a pseudogene. The CDR3 spans 16 residues. CDR3 bases: TGTGCCAGCAGCTCGCCGGCGGGGGGTGGGTCAGATACGCAGTATTTT. It yields the protein CASSSPAGGGSDTQYF.

The chain joins TRBV7-9 to TRBJ2-3; D is ambiguous. This CDR3 region has 13 residues. Trimming took 3 bases from V and 3 from J, leaving 7 bases between them. Germline CDR1 SEHNR, CDR2 FQNEAQ (reference sequence). The CDR3 region has the DNA TGTGCCAGCAGCTTTCTTACGACAGATACGCAGTATTTT. Amino acid sequence: CASSFLTTDTQYF.

This clonotype was recorded a few times. The chain couples TRBV7-9 to TRBJ1-2; TRBD1 matches at 9 bases. Germline trimming cut 4 bases from V and 4 bases from J; bases unmatched to any gene: 7. This CDR3 comprises 15 residues. The germline CDR1 and CDR2 sequences are SEHNR and FQNEAQ (reference sequence). The CDR3 loop is CASSSYRGLGYGYTF. As DNA, the CDR3 is TGTGCCAGCAGCTCGTACAGGGGGCTCGGCTATGGCTACACCTTC.

The chain uses TRBV5-5 and TRBJ2-5; tentative D call: TRBD2 (7 bases). The length of the CDR3 is 16 residues. The V and J ends lost 0 bases and 4 bases respectively, with 16 bases between them. The germline V gene encodes CDR1 SGHKS and CDR2 YYEKEE (reference sequence). The chain's CDR3 is CASSLGGGTGIETQYF. The CDR3, as DNA: TGTGCCAGCAGCTTGGGGGGGGGCACAGGGATAGAGACCCAGTACTTC.

This clonotype was seen more than once but under ten times. The chain carries TRBV12-3 or TRBV12-4 and TRBJ2-7, with D possibly matching TRBD2 (5 bases). The CDR3 runs to 14 residues. V was pared by 6 bases and J by 6 bases, with 18 bases between. The CDR3: CASSPARRGSEQYF. CDR3 sequence (DNA): TGTGCCAGCAGCCCCGCCCGCCGGGGATCCGAGCAGTACTTC.

This clonotype was counted between two and nine times. This chain uses TRBV28 with TRBJ2-1; no reliable D call. Deletions cut 3 bases from V and 3 bases from J, with 15 bases between. Per the germline V gene, CDR1 is MDHEN and CDR2 is SYDVKM. The CDR3 loop spans 16 amino acids. The CDR3 nucleotides are TGTGCCAGCAGTTTGGGCCGATCTTACGTCTACAATGAGCAGTTCTTC. It specifies CASSLGRSYVYNEQFF.

The chain recombines TRBV4-1 with TRBJ1-4; no clear D gene. Germline assignment: CDR1 MGHRA and CDR2 YSYEKL. V was clipped by 0 bases and J by 2 bases, with 13 bases between them. CDR3 length: 17 residues. The CDR3 region is CASSQEALGRTNEKLFF. Written as DNA, the CDR3 is TGCGCCAGCAGCCAAGAGGCCCTTGGACGGACTAATGAAAAACTGTTTTTT.

This chain joins TRBV10-3 and TRBJ2-7; 7 bases map to TRBD1. Germline CDR1 and CDR2: ENHRY and SYGVKD. This CDR3 contains 17 residues. Trimming took 4 bases from V and 0 from J; bases not matched to a gene: 12. CDR3 sequence (DNA): TGTGCCATCAGTGCGCGTGAAATAGGACAGGACTCCTACGAGCAGTACTTC. This codes for CAISAREIGQDSYEQYF.

This sequence joins TRBV6-2 or TRBV6-3 and TRBJ1-5; D might be TRBD1 (5 bases). V was pared by 0 bases and J by 5 bases, with 14 bases between. This CDR3 has 16 amino acids. The germline gives CDR1 MNHEY, CDR2 SVGEGT. DNA for the CDR3: TGTGCCAGCAGTTACTCGATGCACCAAGGGGATCAGCCCCAGCATTTT. This codes for CASSYSMHQGDQPQHF.

The genes are TRBV4-3 and TRBJ1-4; D perhaps matches TRBD1 (5 bases). Trimming stripped 2 bases from V and 3 bases from J, with 19 bases between. The CDR3 spans 18 residues. Germline CDR1 is LGHNA and CDR2 is YSLEER. CDR3 loop: CASSQTGVRNPSNEKLFF. The DNA of the CDR3 is TGCGCCAGCAGCCAAACAGGCGTCCGTAATCCTTCTAATGAAAAACTGTTTTTT.

This clonotype was seen a handful of times. The chain links TRBV28 to TRBJ2-1, with TRBD2 identical over 7 bases. Germline V gene sequence: CDR1 MDHEN, CDR2 SYDVKM. The CDR3 extends over 16 amino acids. After removal of 4 bases from V and 7 bases from J, the junction contained 13 bases not matched to a gene. CDR3 residues: CASSSYFEREWNEQFF. In nucleotides, the CDR3 is TGTGCCAGCAGTTCTTATTTCGAGCGGGAATGGAATGAGCAGTTCTTC.